The 20 T cell receptor beta chains below come from one sample, sequenced in a study of neurological immune-mediated disorders (dated by TCRdb to between 2019 and 2020). Receptor amplification or capture employed 5' RACE. The instrument was an Illumina HiSeq 2500. Using fastp trimming at Q25 and MiXCR clonotype assembly, TCRdb reanalyzed the public sequencing data and kept in-frame beta chains. Rows merge per CDR3 protein into single entries with the most common DNA and genes. Across this sample there are tens of thousands of distinct CDR3 sequences, with nearly 5% seen only once. The ten largest clones take up around 9.7% of the sample. The sample was CD4+ T cells from blood. These receptors were obtained from a man aged 18 to 29 in good health.

This clonotype appeared many times. V usage is TRBV12-3 or TRBV12-4 and J usage is TRBJ1-5; D is undetermined. Trimming left V 1 base short and J 7 bases short, with 2 bases between. The CDR3 is 11 residues long. CDR3 residues: CASSLGQPQHF. CDR3 nucleotides: TGTGCCAGCAGTTTAGGCCAGCCCCAGCATTTT.

This clonotype was counted at least ten times. The chain is built from TRBV11-2 and TRBJ2-7; 8 bases match TRBD1. Germline V gives CDR1 SGHAT, CDR2 FQNNGV. This CDR3 contains 14 residues. Losses at the gene ends were 0 bases for V and 3 bases for J; bases not matched to a gene: 1. DNA for the CDR3: TGTGCCAGCAGCTTAGAAACAGGGGGCTACGAGCAGTACTTC. This codes for CASSLETGGYEQYF.

This clonotype was picked up many times. This chain uses TRBV6-5 with TRBJ2-7; 7 nucleotides agree with TRBD2. The germline CDR1 and CDR2 sequences are MNHEY and SVGAGI. After removal of 2 bases from V and 5 bases from J, the junction contained 0 bases not matched to a gene. This CDR3 comprises 12 residues. The CDR3 nucleotides read TGTGCCAGCAGTTACGGGAGGGACGAGCAGTACTTC. This codes for CASSYGRDEQYF.

This clonotype was found many times. The V and J genes are TRBV7-2 and TRBJ1-1, with no clear D. V lost 8 bases and J lost 1, with 11 bases in between. This CDR3 region has 13 residues. CDR1 and CDR2 from the germline V gene are SGHTA and FQGNSA. CDR3 sequence reads: CASDRGPNTEAFF. DNA of the CDR3: TGTGCCAGCGACCGAGGGCCGAACACTGAAGCTTTCTTT.

This clonotype was found many times. The chain's CDR3 is CASRGGSGTGELFF. For the CDR3, the DNA is TGCGCCAGCCGAGGGGGCTCGGGCACCGGGGAGCTGTTTTTT. The gene calls are TRBV5-1 and TRBJ2-2; 7 positions match TRBD1. Trimming cost V 7 bases and J 4 bases; bases outside gene matches: 7. Germline V gene sequence: CDR1 SGHRS, CDR2 YFSETQ. CDR3 size: 14 residues.

This clonotype came up many times. This chain joins TRBV20-1 and TRBJ2-1; 12 bases fit TRBD2. The CDR3 runs to 15 residues. Germline values: CDR1 DFQATT, CDR2 SNEGSKA (reference sequence). V shed 0 bases, J shed 8 bases, and the junction held 5 bases outside the gene matches. The CDR3 region has the DNA TGCAGTGCTAGAGACCGACTAGCGGGGGTATATGAGCAGTTCTTC. Protein product: CSARDRLAGVYEQFF.

The sample holds one count of this clonotype. The genes are TRBV6-2 or TRBV6-3 and TRBJ1-5; possible D gene TRBD1, 5 bases. Germline lookup yields CDR1 MNHEY and CDR2 SVGEGT. V dropped 7 bases and J dropped 7 bases, with 23 bases sitting between them. This CDR3 spans 16 amino acids. The CDR3 protein is CASTTTVGAPSQPQHF. As DNA, the CDR3 is TGTGCCAGCACCACTACTGTCGGGGCGCCGAGCCAGCCCCAGCATTTT.

This clonotype was seen repeatedly, ten times or more. The chain uses TRBV9 and TRBJ2-3; possibly TRBD2 for D (6 bases). The V and J ends lost 0 bases and 2 bases respectively, with 10 bases between them. The CDR3 sequence is 15 residues long. Germline CDR1 SGDLS, CDR2 YYNGEE. The CDR3 sequence: CASSVGAGLTDTQYF. The CDR3 DNA reads as TGTGCCAGCAGCGTAGGGGCGGGGCTCACAGATACGCAGTATTTT. The full variable domain, with the rest looked up from reference TRBV9 and TRBJ2-3, is DSGVTQTPKHLITATGQRVTLRCSPRSGDLSVYWYQQSLDQGLQFLIQYYNGEERAKGNILERFSAQQFPDLHSELNLSSLELGDSALYFCASSVGAGLTDTQYFGPGTRLTVL.

Ten or more counts support this clonotype. The chain recombines TRBV27 with TRBJ1-2; the match to TRBD1 covers 10 bases. Looked up from germline, CDR1 is MNHEY and CDR2 is SMNVEV (reference sequence). There are 15 residues in the CDR3. V was clipped by 6 bases and J by 7 bases; unmatched bases: 11. The CDR3 DNA is TGTGCCAGCAGAACCATTAGACAGGGGGCATCTGGCTACACCTTC. Translated: CASRTIRQGASGYTF.

This clonotype was recorded at least ten times. The chain is built from TRBV20-1 and TRBJ1-1; 10 bases align to TRBD1. CDR3 length equals 16 residues. The J segment lost 0 bases and the V segment lost 5 bases, leaving 9 bases of the junction unmatched. CDR1 and CDR2 from the germline V gene are DFQATT and SNEGSKA (reference sequence). CDR3 nucleotides: TGCAGTGCTTTAGACAGGGGGCGAGGAGTGAACACTGAAGCTTTCTTT. Translated: CSALDRGRGVNTEAFF.

This clonotype was seen a handful of times. The chain is built from TRBV4-1 and TRBJ1-1, with 8 bases that match TRBD1. The V gene end was trimmed by 4 bases and the J gene end by 0 bases; junction bases not matched to a gene: 1. The CDR3 spans 14 residues. From germline, CDR1 is MGHRA and CDR2 YSYEKL. CDR3 nucleotide sequence: TGCGCCAGCAGCCCGGACAGGGTGAACACTGAAGCTTTCTTT. It yields the protein CASSPDRVNTEAFF.

This clonotype has a count of ten or more. V is TRBV5-5 and J is TRBJ1-6, with unresolved D. Germline-derived CDR1 and CDR2 are SGHKS and YYEKEE (reference sequence). The V and J ends lost 3 bases and 6 bases respectively, with 13 bases between them. The CDR3 consists of 15 residues. The CDR3 is CASSSADGGNSPLHF. Here the CDR3 DNA reads TGTGCCAGCAGCTCAGCCGATGGTGGTAATTCACCCCTCCACTTT. Supplemented by reference TRBV5-5 and TRBJ1-6, the full variable domain reads DAGVTQSPTHLIKTRGQQVTLRCSPISGHKSVSWYQQVLGQGPQFIFQYYEKEERGRGNFPDRFSARQFPNYSSELNVNALLLGDSALYLCASSSADGGNSPLHFGNGTRLTVT.

There are many counts of this clonotype. This chain joins TRBV29-1 and TRBJ2-5; TRBD1 matches at 10 bases. From germline, CDR1 is SQVTM and CDR2 ANQGSEA. Germline trimming cut 5 bases from V and 5 bases from J; bases unmatched to any gene: 11. The CDR3 contains 15 residues. Written as DNA, the CDR3 is TGCAGCGTTCACCTGGGGACAGGGGATCAGGAGACCCAGTACTTC. It specifies CSVHLGTGDQETQYF.

This clonotype was recorded a few times. CDR3 DNA: TGTGCCAGCAGTGACTTGCACGGACCTATCTATGGCTACACCTTC. Its protein product is CASSDLHGPIYGYTF. V is TRBV6-1 and J is TRBJ1-2; D gene unclear. CDR1 is MNHNS and CDR2 is SASEGT in the germline V gene. With 3 bases removed from V and 4 bases from J, the gap between germline ends came to 15 bases. This CDR3 spans 15 amino acids.

This clonotype rates as medium-sized. This chain joins TRBV5-1 and TRBJ1-3, with D perhaps TRBD1 (6 bases). The CDR3 consists of 15 residues. Germline V gene sequence: CDR1 SGHRS, CDR2 YFSETQ. V lost 2 bases to trimming and J lost 4 bases, with 13 bases between them. The chain's CDR3 is CASSLIPGQGNTIYF. In DNA form, the CDR3 reads TGCGCCAGCAGCTTAATACCGGGACAAGGAAACACCATATATTTT.

This clonotype was recorded many times. The J gene is TRBJ1-2, the V gene TRBV5-1; tentatively, D is TRBD1 (5 bases). This CDR3 contains 13 residues. Trimming took 4 bases from V and 0 from J, leaving 7 bases between them. Germline CDR1 SGHRS, CDR2 YFSETQ. The CDR3 reads CASSPDTNYGYTF. The DNA of the CDR3 is TGCGCCAGCAGCCCGGACACTAACTATGGCTACACCTTC.

This clonotype was seen at least ten times. J is TRBJ2-7 and V is TRBV5-1, with TRBD1 matching 10 bases. V lost 0 bases and J lost 3; bases outside the gene matches: 0. The CDR3 has 14 amino acids. The germline gives CDR1 SGHRS, CDR2 YFSETQ. CDR3 protein: CASSLGTGGYEQYF. The CDR3 coding sequence is TGCGCCAGCAGCTTGGGGACAGGGGGCTACGAGCAGTACTTC.

This clonotype was picked up many times. The genes are TRBV29-1 and TRBJ1-1, with D tentatively TRBD1 (5 bases). This CDR3 comprises 13 residues. Per the germline V gene, CDR1 is SQVTM and CDR2 is ANQGSEA. The V end was cut by 1 base, the J end by 2 bases, with 8 bases between. The CDR3: CSVEGQQNTEAFF. The CDR3 nucleotides are TGCAGCGTTGAAGGACAGCAAAACACTGAAGCTTTCTTT.

This clonotype came up many times. The V and J genes are TRBV15 and TRBJ1-1, with 9 bases aligning to TRBD1. The CDR3 covers 17 residues. Looked up from germline, CDR1 is LNHNV and CDR2 is YYDKDF (reference sequence). Germline trimming cut 3 bases from V and 4 bases from J; bases unmatched to any gene: 12. The DNA for the CDR3 is TGTGCCACCAGCAGGGGCCTGGGCGGGACAGGGCCCACTGAAGCTTTCTTT. As protein: CATSRGLGGTGPTEAFF.

This clonotype was seen ten or more times. V is TRBV18 and J is TRBJ2-5; a weak D match, TRBD2 (5 bases). Germline V lookup: CDR1 KGHSH, CDR2 LQKENI. Trimming removed 4 bases from V and 5 bases from J, with 11 bases in between. The CDR3 covers 13 residues. CDR3 protein: CASSLEGWETQYF. The CDR3 DNA follows: TGTGCCAGCTCACTTGAGGGATGGGAGACCCAGTACTTC.